This T cell receptor (beta chain) is from a study of control samples from healthy donors and cancer patients. Profiling relied on immunoSEQ multiplex PCR, and the TCRdb table lists in-frame clones only, not all of them. The sample carries about 140,000 clones, 80% to 90% recorded once. V dropped 1 base and J dropped 2 bases, with 10 bases sitting between them. Germline V gene lookup returns CDR1 SGHKS and CDR2 YYEKEE (reference sequence). CDR3 length: 15 residues. Sequenced material: blood. V gene TRBV5-5 combines with J gene TRBJ2-1; a weak D match, TRBD1 (5 bases). The clonotype was recovered from a woman aged 25 to 39 in good health. CDR3: CASSLSRQPYNEQFF. CDR3 nucleotides: TGTGCCAGCAGCTTGAGTAGACAGCCCTACAATGAGCAGTTCTTC.